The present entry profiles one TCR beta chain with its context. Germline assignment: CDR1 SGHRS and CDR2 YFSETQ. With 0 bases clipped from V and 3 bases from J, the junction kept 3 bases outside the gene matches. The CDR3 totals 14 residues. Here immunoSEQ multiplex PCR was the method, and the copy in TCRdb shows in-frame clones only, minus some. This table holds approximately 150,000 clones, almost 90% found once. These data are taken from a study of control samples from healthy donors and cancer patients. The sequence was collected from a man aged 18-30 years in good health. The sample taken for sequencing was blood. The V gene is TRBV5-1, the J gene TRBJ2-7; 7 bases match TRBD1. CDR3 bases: TGCGCCAGCAGCTTGGAATGGGACAGCTACGAGCAGTACTTC. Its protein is CASSLEWDSYEQYF.